This TCR beta chain is drawn from a study of blood T cell repertoires in COVID-19. The table came from immunoSEQ multiplex PCR; TCRdb's copy has only in-frame clones and leaves some out. The data contain nearly 400,000 clones, roughly 89% of them singletons. J lost 6 bases, V lost 11 bases, and 6 bases had no gene match. CDR1 is KGHDR, CDR2 SFDVKD, per germline. This CDR3 contains 12 residues. Sequenced sample: PBMCs or T cells enriched from blood (not recorded which). The TCR was taken from a woman between 25 and 40 years old who had recovered from COVID-19. The chain recombines TRBV24-1 with TRBJ1-2; 9 positions match TRBD1. CDR3 amino acids: CAIRDRENGYTF. The CDR3 DNA reads TGTGCCATACGGGACAGGGAGAATGGCTACACCTTC.